This T cell receptor beta chain derives from a study of shared clonotypes between healthy human individuals. V was clipped by 5 bases and J by 0 bases; unmatched bases: 6. CDR3 length: 15 residues. Germline V gene data show CDR1 as KGHSH and CDR2 as LQKENI. Libraries were prepared by immunoSEQ multiplex PCR; TCRdb keeps only in-frame clonotypes and omits some of them. The data hold about 1.5 million clones, with roughly 96% observed a single time. The sequencing sample was made of naive CD4+ T cells sorted from blood. The sample's subset: CD45RA+ positively selected. The chain joins TRBV18 to TRBJ1-1, with 7 bases lining up with TRBD1. This sequence originates from a man under 40 in good health. CDR3 sequence (DNA): TGTGCCAGCTCAGCTAGCGGGACAGTGAACACTGAAGCTTTCTTT. This sequence encodes CASSASGTVNTEAFF.